A selection of T cell receptor beta chains follows, all from one sample in a study of OX40 agonist ivuxolimab in advanced cancers. Generated by immunoSEQ multiplex PCR, the TCRdb table keeps only in-frame clones and is missing some. The table shows some 98,000 clones, with 85% to 95% occurring only once. Sequencing was performed on CD4+ or CD8+ T cells sorted from blood, taken in a trial of the OX40 agonist ivuxolimab. Receptors were obtained from an adult with an advanced solid tumor such as melanoma, head and neck, liver or kidney cancer. The CDR3 runs from the conserved cysteine through the conserved F or W. The order of the fields is V gene, J gene, D gene, clone size, CDR3 length, CDR3 protein, CDR3 DNA. D genes are given only for firm matches. Rows may omit the clone size; those that give it use once, few, many or a size class.

TRBV25-1	TRBJ1-1	.	.	12	CASSDQFGEAFF	TGTGCCAGCAGTGATCAGTTTGGTGAAGCTTTCTTT
TRBV2	TRBJ1-1	.	few	14	CASSLGRLNTEAFF	TGTGCCAGCAGCCTTGGACGGCTGAACACTGAAGCTTTCTTT
TRBV30	TRBJ1-2	.	.	14	CAWSVVGVGYGYTF	TGTGCCTGGAGTGTAGTAGGGGTGGGTTATGGCTACACCTTC
TRBV15	TRBJ1-3	.	few	13	CATRYSSGNTIYF	TGTGCCACCAGGTACAGCTCTGGAAACACCATATATTTT
TRBV29-1	TRBJ1-2	.	.	15	CSVTRMLTENPPYTF	TGCAGCGTTACTCGGATGTTGACAGAAAACCCCCCCTACACCTTC
TRBV12-5	TRBJ2-3	.	.	15	CASGLVPGGTDTQYF	TGTGCTAGTGGTTTGGTCCCAGGGGGCACAGATACGCAGTATTTT
TRBV2	TRBJ2-3	.	once	12	CASSISTDTQYF	TGTGCCAGCAGTATAAGCACAGATACGCAGTATTTT
TRBV4-1	TRBJ2-5	.	few	13	CASSQWQRETQYF	TGCGCCAGCAGCCAATGGCAGAGGGAGACCCAGTACTTC
TRBV18	TRBJ2-1	.	.	15	CASSPQESRYGEQFF	TGTGCCAGCTCACCTCAGGAATCCCGCTACGGGGAGCAGTTCTTC
TRBV4-2	TRBJ1-5	TRBD1	.	15	CASSREGQANQPQHF	TGTGCCAGCAGCCGAGAGGGACAGGCCAATCAGCCCCAGCATTTT
TRBV11-3	TRBJ2-1	TRBD1	once	13	CASSSKTGTGQFF	TGTGCCAGCAGCTCGAAGACAGGGACGGGACAGTTCTTC
TRBV6-1	TRBJ2-1	.	.	14	CASSEFTLYNEQFF	TGTGCCAGCAGTGAATTCACACTGTACAATGAGCAGTTCTTC
TRBV6-6	TRBJ1-2	TRBD1	.	15	CASSPGTGGNYGYTF	TGTGCCAGCAGCCCGGGGACAGGGGGTAACTATGGCTACACCTTC
TRBV30	TRBJ2-3	.	.	11	CAWSGASTQYF	TGTGCCTGGAGTGGAGCAAGTACGCAGTATTTT
TRBV18	TRBJ1-5	.	once	17	CASSPELGGLGNQPQHF	TGTGCCAGCTCACCGGAGCTTGGGGGGCTAGGAAATCAGCCCCAGCATTTT
TRBV4-3	TRBJ2-1	TRBD2	.	15	CASSQRGGIRNEQFF	TGCGCCAGCAGCCAACGGGGGGGCATTCGGAATGAGCAGTTCTTC
TRBV2	TRBJ1-1	.	.	13	CASRNRVNTEAFF	TGTGCCAGCCGGAACAGGGTAAACACTGAAGCTTTCTTT
TRBV28	TRBJ2-1	.	.	17	CASSLGIVGGRPNEQFF	TGTGCCAGCAGTTTAGGTATAGTTGGGGGCCGCCCCAATGAGCAGTTCTTC
TRBV30	TRBJ2-1	.	.	15	CAWSVPGGTTNEQFF	TGTGCCTGGAGTGTACCAGGGGGGACCACTAATGAGCAGTTCTTC
TRBV30	TRBJ2-3	.	.	14	CAWRSGTSTDTQYF	TGTGCCTGGAGGTCAGGGACTAGCACAGATACGCAGTATTTT
TRBV7-9	TRBJ1-5	.	.	15	CASSLGGVGNQPQHF	TGTGCCAGCAGCTTAGGCGGGGTTGGGAATCAGCCCCAGCATTTT
TRBV9	TRBJ2-3	.	once	15	CASSVGGDLQNTQYF	TGTGCCAGCAGCGTAGGGGGGGACCTTCAAAATACGCAGTATTTT
TRBV28	TRBJ2-2	.	once	11	CASSFAGELFF	TGTGCCAGCAGTTTCGCCGGGGAGCTGTTTTTT
TRBV23-1	TRBJ2-5	.	.	13	CATKQGSCETQYF	TGCGCCACCAAACAGGGTTCGTGTGAGACCCAGTACTTC
TRBV6-5	TRBJ2-1	TRBD2	.	16	CASSLLSGGAGNEQFF	TGTGCCAGCAGTTTGTTAAGCGGGGGGGCCGGCAATGAGCAGTTCTTC
TRBV5-4	TRBJ2-3	.	once	12	CASSIDTDTQYF	TGTGCCAGCAGCATAGACACAGATACGCAGTATTTT
TRBV15	TRBJ1-2	.	.	15	CATSKGGPSPGGYTF	TGTGCCACCAGCAAAGGGGGGCCGTCCCCGGGTGGCTACACCTTC
TRBV30	TRBJ1-3	.	.	14	CAWEQGFSGNTIYF	TGTGCCTGGGAACAGGGATTCTCTGGAAACACCATATATTTT
TRBV4-1	TRBJ1-6	.	.	14	CASSQVPGRSPLHF	TGCGCCAGCAGCCAAGTCCCGGGGCGGTCACCCCTCCACTTT
TRBV7-9	TRBJ2-5	.	.	15	CASARGFRYQETQYF	TGTGCCAGCGCGCGGGGTTTTCGGTACCAAGAGACCCAGTACTTC
TRBV7-2	TRBJ1-5	.	.	15	CASSFTGSSNQPQHF	TGTGCCAGCAGCTTTACGGGTTCGAGCAATCAGCCCCAGCATTTT
TRBV19	TRBJ1-1	.	.	18	CASSIIGLPTPRGTEAFF	TGTGCCAGTAGTATAATCGGGCTACCGACGCCACGCGGGACTGAAGCTTTCTTT
TRBV2	TRBJ2-5	.	.	14	CASSGSSREETQYF	TGTGCCAGCAGTGGGTCTAGTAGGGAGGAGACCCAGTACTTC
TRBV4-2	TRBJ1-2	.	.	14	CASSQARGFDGYTF	TGTGCCAGCAGCCAAGCTAGGGGGTTTGATGGCTACACCTTC
TRBV11-3	TRBJ2-2	.	few	13	CASSAQGSGELFF	TGTGCCAGCAGCGCCCAGGGCTCCGGGGAGCTGTTTTTT
TRBV18	TRBJ1-1	TRBD1	.	15	CASSPGTGGPTEAFF	TGTGCCAGCTCACCTGGGACAGGGGGCCCCACTGAAGCTTTCTTT
TRBV6-5	TRBJ1-2	TRBD1	.	14	CASSLIQGADGYTF	TGTGCCAGCAGCCTGATACAGGGGGCGGATGGCTACACCTTC
TRBV6-5	TRBJ1-5	.	.	14	CASRYRGSNQPQHF	TGTGCCAGTCGATACAGAGGAAGCAATCAGCCCCAGCATTTT
TRBV2	TRBJ2-3	.	.	12	CASSELTDTQYF	TGTGCCAGCAGTGAACTCACAGATACGCAGTATTTT
TRBV7-2	TRBJ2-7	.	.	14	CASSSRVQSYEQYF	TGTGCCAGCAGCTCGAGGGTGCAGTCCTACGAGCAGTACTTC
TRBV7-3	TRBJ1-6	.	.	14	CATSRGAGNSPLHF	TGTGCCACCAGCCGAGGTGCTGGGAATTCACCCCTCCACTTT
TRBV2	TRBJ2-3	TRBD2	.	16	CASSEGLAGLTDTQYF	TGTGCCAGCAGTGAAGGCCTAGCGGGGCTCACAGATACGCAGTATTTT